This T cell receptor beta chain came from a study of T cells in localized non-small cell lung cancer. Regarding the study as a whole: Appearing in adjacent lung were a median roughly 60 of the top 100 tumor clones. Adjacent uninvolved lung had the highest clonality, suggesting focused antigen responses. Since sequencing was restricted to only one region of the tumor, intratumor heterogeneity remains a possibility. Longer overall survival accompanied higher blood T cell density.

This clone was observed a few times. No antigen is known for it. The CDR3 runs 14 residues. V was trimmed by 2 bases and J by 0 bases, leaving 8 bases between them. Germline V gives CDR1 MNHGY, CDR2 SAAAGT. This table comes from immunoSEQ multiplex PCR, and its TCRdb copy is limited to in-frame clones, with some not included. The sample has around 3,900 clones, around 41% seen once; the top ten hold about 5.2%. The chain links TRBV6-8 to TRBJ2-7; D not certain. This material consisted of lung tumor tissue, taken before any cancer treatment. This TCR was sampled from a woman aged 40-69 years with stage I lung adenocarcinoma. For the CDR3, the DNA is TGTGCCAGCAGTTACCCCCTTCACTCCTACGAGCAGTACTTC. It encodes CASSYPLHSYEQYF.